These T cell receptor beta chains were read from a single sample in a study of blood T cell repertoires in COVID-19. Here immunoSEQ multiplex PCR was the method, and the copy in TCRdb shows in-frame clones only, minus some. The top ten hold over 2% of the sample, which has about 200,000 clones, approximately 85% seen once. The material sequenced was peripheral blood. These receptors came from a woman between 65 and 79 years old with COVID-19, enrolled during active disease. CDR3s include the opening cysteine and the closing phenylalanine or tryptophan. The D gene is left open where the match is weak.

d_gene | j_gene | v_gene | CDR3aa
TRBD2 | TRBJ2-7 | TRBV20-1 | CSASSGETSGRADEQYF
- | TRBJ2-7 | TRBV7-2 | CASSFRWDTRSYEQYF
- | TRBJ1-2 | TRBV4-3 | CASSQGAGFSGYTF
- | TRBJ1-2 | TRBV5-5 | CASSVVKPTGLHNYGYTF
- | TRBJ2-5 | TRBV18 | CASSPGYRDQETQYF
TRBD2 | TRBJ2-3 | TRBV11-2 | CASSIRPGLATDTQYF
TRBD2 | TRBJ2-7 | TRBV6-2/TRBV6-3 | CASSYWLADVGYEQYF
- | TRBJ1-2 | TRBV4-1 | CASSQGDRRNYGYTF
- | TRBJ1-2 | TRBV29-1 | CSVWDVGGGYGYTF
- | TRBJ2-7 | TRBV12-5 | CASGLITGPSSYEQYF
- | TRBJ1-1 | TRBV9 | CASSVDSINTEAFF
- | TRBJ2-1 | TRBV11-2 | CASRTDRGSYNEQFF
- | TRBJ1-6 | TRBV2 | CASRQAVRSPLHF
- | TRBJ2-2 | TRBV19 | CASRGGGTGELFF
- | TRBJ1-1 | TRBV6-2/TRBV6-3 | CASSISGRITEAFF
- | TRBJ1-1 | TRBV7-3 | CASSLGPGMNTEAFF
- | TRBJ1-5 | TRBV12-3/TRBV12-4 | CASSFRQQPQHF
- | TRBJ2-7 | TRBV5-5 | CASSLGLQGEQYF
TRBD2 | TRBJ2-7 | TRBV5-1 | CASSSAGTSGYEQYF
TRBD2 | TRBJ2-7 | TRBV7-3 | CASSLGSGSEQYF
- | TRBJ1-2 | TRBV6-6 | CASSRPGQRGDYGYTF
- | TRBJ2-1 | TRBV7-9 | CASSLAGHPGNEQFF
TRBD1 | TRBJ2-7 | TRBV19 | CASSDRGYEQYF
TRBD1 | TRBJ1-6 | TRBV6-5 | CASRDPGQGNSPLHF
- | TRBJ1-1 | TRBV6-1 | CASSEEEQNTEAFF
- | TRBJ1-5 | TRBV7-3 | CASSLNEGQPQHF
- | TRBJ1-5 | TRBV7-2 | CASSLEGLGEGNQPQHF
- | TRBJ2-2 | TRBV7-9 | CASSIRGGSRTGELFF
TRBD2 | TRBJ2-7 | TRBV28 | CASSSSGSSAYEQYF
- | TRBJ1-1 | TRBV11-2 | CASSPGRRAFF
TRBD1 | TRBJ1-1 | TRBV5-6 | CASSLTGQFQWFF
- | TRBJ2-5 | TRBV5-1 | CASSSALDRQETQYF
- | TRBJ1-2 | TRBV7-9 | CASSEGALTRNYGYTF
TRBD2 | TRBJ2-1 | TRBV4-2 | CASSQVLAGEDNEQFF
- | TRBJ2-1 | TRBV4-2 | CASSQERVLRDEQFF
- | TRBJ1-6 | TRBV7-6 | CASSLVDSRNSPLHF
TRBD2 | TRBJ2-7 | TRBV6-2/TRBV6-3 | CASSLHLAGGYEQYF
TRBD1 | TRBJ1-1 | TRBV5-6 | CASSFYQGVMNTEAFF
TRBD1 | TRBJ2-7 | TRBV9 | CASSVDGTGDYEQYF
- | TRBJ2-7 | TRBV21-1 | CASSRTSGYPYEQYF
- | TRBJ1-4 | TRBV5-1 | CASSYSATNEKLFF